These T cell receptor beta chains were read from a single sample in a study of T cells in Graves' hyperthyroidism and ophthalmopathy. TCRdb re-called the multiplex PCR reads through MiXCR, storing one row per CDR3 protein. The table lists around 690,000 distinct CDR3 sequences, 17% of them singletons, with around 15% in the top ten. Sequencing was done on a sample of blood. Every receptor here comes from a man between 50 and 59 years old with Graves' hyperthyroidism. CDR3s include the opening cysteine and the closing phenylalanine or tryptophan. A D gene is named only where the DNA matches it firmly. Not all rows give a size; the values are once, few, many and, for expanded clones, a class.

clone_size j_call d_call v_call cdr3_aa cdr3_nt
many TRBJ1-1 - TRBV11-2 CASSLTLLGRNTEAFF TGTGCCAGCAGCTTAACACTGCTGGGCAGGAACACTGAAGCTTTCTTT
few TRBJ2-7 - TRBV7-9 CASSGDNYEQYF TGTGCCAGCAGCGGTGACAACTACGAGCAGTACTTC
- TRBJ1-5 TRBD1 TRBV30 CAWSIGQAAVGSNQPQHF TGTGCCTGGAGTATAGGACAGGCAGCCGTGGGTAGCAATCAGCCCCAGCATTTT
few TRBJ2-5 - TRBV20-1 CSAQDSQETQYF TGCAGTGCTCAAGACAGTCAAGAGACCCAGTACTTC
few TRBJ2-1 - TRBV27 CASSPETGGEQFF TGTGCCAGCAGTCCGGAGACAGGTGGTGAGCAGTTCTTC
- TRBJ2-3 - TRBV6-2/TRBV6-3 CASSSTGQVTDTQYF TGTGCCAGCAGTTCAACGGGGCAAGTCACAGATACGCAGTATTTT
many TRBJ2-7 - TRBV6-1 CASSPPGPRKSNYEQYF TGTGCCAGCAGTCCGCCGGGACCGCGAAAATCTAACTACGAGCAGTACTTC
many TRBJ2-7 TRBD2 TRBV18 CASSPRKRESPYEQYF TGTGCCAGCTCACCAAGGAAGCGGGAGAGCCCCTACGAGCAGTACTTC
many TRBJ2-6 - TRBV10-3 CAISESTGANVLTF TGTGCCATCAGTGAGTCGACTGGGGCCAACGTCCTGACTTTC
many TRBJ2-7 - TRBV28 CASSPPSGVYEQYF TGTGCCAGCAGTCCCCCGAGTGGGGTTTACGAGCAGTACTTC
many TRBJ1-4 TRBD1 TRBV12-3/TRBV12-4 CASTRRQGAGEKLFF TGTGCCAGCACGAGAAGACAGGGGGCAGGAGAAAAACTGTTTTTT
many TRBJ2-7 TRBD1 TRBV16 CASSPSSTGTEQYF TGTGCCAGCAGCCCCTCCTCGACAGGGACCGAGCAGTACTTC
many TRBJ2-5 - TRBV18 CASSPAGGETQYF TGTGCCAGTAGTCCGGCTGGGGGAGAGACCCAGTACTTC
many TRBJ2-7 TRBD1 TRBV7-9 CASSYPRAGGAGYEQYF TGTGCCAGCAGCTACCCTCGGGCAGGGGGCGCGGGATACGAGCAGTACTTC
many TRBJ2-1 TRBD2 TRBV7-8 CASRKTSGRAVEEQFF TGTGCCAGCAGAAAAACTAGCGGGAGGGCCGTCGAGGAGCAGTTCTTC
- TRBJ1-2 - TRBV29-1 CSAERTHGYTF TGCAGCGCTGAGAGGACGCACGGCTACACCTTC
- TRBJ1-2 TRBD1 TRBV9 CASSVQPDRANYGYTF TGTGCCAGCAGCGTACAACCGGACAGGGCGAACTATGGCTACACCTTC
- TRBJ2-1 - TRBV12-3/TRBV12-4 CPSSPRDPRERSYNEQFF TGTCCCAGCAGTCCCCGGGACCCCAGGGAAAGGTCCTACAATGAGCAGTTCTTC
few TRBJ2-2 - TRBV5-1 CASSFFSGTTSGELFF TGCGCCAGCAGCTTTTTTAGCGGAACCACCAGCGGGGAGCTGTTTTTT
few TRBJ1-5 TRBD1 TRBV7-6 CASSSDRGLQPQHF TGTGCCAGCAGCTCGGACAGGGGGCTTCAGCCCCAGCATTTT
- TRBJ2-7 TRBD1 TRBV7-8 CASSNPGTGLWEQYF TGTGCCAGCAGCAACCCCGGGACAGGGCTATGGGAGCAGTACTTC
- TRBJ1-5 - TRBV3-1 CASSQDVNINQPQHF TGTGCCAGCAGCCAAGATGTTAACATCAATCAGCCCCAGCATTTT
few TRBJ2-1 TRBD2 TRBV28 CASRTPGLVPNEQFF TGTGCCAGTAGGACTCCGGGACTAGTGCCTAATGAGCAGTTCTTC
many TRBJ2-7 TRBD1 TRBV27 CASSSQGDESDHEQYF TGTGCCAGCAGTTCGCAGGGGGACGAGTCAGACCACGAGCAGTACTTC
- TRBJ2-2 - TRBV28 CASSSATPTGELVF TGTGCCAGCAGTTCAGCGACTCCCACCGGGGAGCTGGTTTTT
many TRBJ2-1 TRBD2 TRBV2 CASSERAGGDNEQFF TGTGCCAGCAGTGAAAGAGCGGGAGGAGATAATGAGCAGTTCTTC
few TRBJ2-1 TRBD2 TRBV19 CAIGTSGSSYNEQFF TGTGCCATCGGGACTAGCGGGAGCTCCTACAATGAGCAGTTCTTC
many TRBJ2-7 TRBD1 TRBV10-2 CASRGGDRGSYEQYF TGCGCCAGCAGGGGTGGGGACAGGGGCTCCTACGAGCAGTACTTC
many TRBJ2-3 - TRBV10-1 CASSDGTAQGSDTQYF TGCGCCAGCAGTGACGGTACGGCGCAAGGTTCGGATACGCAGTATTTT
many TRBJ2-1 TRBD2 TRBV7-9 CASTTYSGRAWNEQFF TGTGCCAGCACCACCTATAGCGGGAGGGCTTGGAATGAGCAGTTCTTC
few TRBJ2-3 TRBD2 TRBV7-2 CASSLGLAGTPRTDTQYF TGTGCCAGCAGCTTAGGGCTAGCGGGAACGCCTAGGACAGATACGCAGTATTTT
- TRBJ2-2 TRBD2 TRBV7-9 CAENPVGGDDTGELFF TGTGCCGAGAACCCAGTGGGGGGGGACGACACCGGGGAGCTGTTTTTT
many TRBJ2-1 TRBD2 TRBV2 CASSERSAGDEQFF TGTGCCAGCAGTGAACGGTCAGCGGGGGATGAGCAGTTCTTC
many TRBJ2-1 - TRBV27 CASALGSSYNEQFF TGTGCCAGCGCCCTAGGGAGCTCCTACAATGAGCAGTTCTTC
few TRBJ2-7 - TRBV7-9 CASSPPRKPYEQYF TGTGCCAGCAGCCCACCGAGGAAACCCTACGAGCAGTACTTC
many TRBJ2-1 TRBD2 TRBV7-2 CASSSAGPTYNEQFF TGTGCCAGCAGCTCAGCGGGACCCACCTACAATGAGCAGTTCTTC
few TRBJ2-1 TRBD2 TRBV6-1 CASFSPSSGSSYNEQFF TGTGCCAGCTTCTCCCCATCTAGCGGGAGCTCCTACAATGAGCAGTTCTTC
few TRBJ2-7 TRBD2 TRBV10-2 CASSEGLAGADEQYF TGCGCCAGCAGTGAAGGGCTAGCGGGGGCGGACGAGCAGTACTTC
few TRBJ2-2 TRBD2 TRBV7-9 CASQSWILAGRNTGELFF TGTGCCAGCCAATCATGGATACTAGCGGGGAGAAACACCGGGGAGCTGTTTTTT
many TRBJ2-1 TRBD2 TRBV28 CASSLGPGTSGVTYNEQFF TGTGCCAGCAGTTTAGGCCCCGGGACTAGCGGGGTGACCTACAATGAGCAGTTCTTC
many TRBJ2-5 - TRBV14 CASSQGLGQRTQETQYF TGTGCCAGCAGCCAAGGTCTCGGACAGCGTACTCAAGAGACCCAGTACTTC
few TRBJ2-2 - TRBV9 CASSPRSGLDGELFF TGTGCCAGCAGCCCGAGAAGTGGTCTTGACGGGGAGCTGTTTTTT
few TRBJ1-5 TRBD1 TRBV28 CASSLTQGAYQPQHF TGTGCCAGCAGTTTAACACAGGGGGCATATCAGCCCCAGCATTTT
many TRBJ2-1 - TRBV28 CASSFEGFLYNEQFF TGTGCCAGCAGTTTCGAAGGTTTTCTCTACAATGAGCAGTTCTTC
few TRBJ1-2 TRBD1 TRBV28 CASSETGTGGYGYTF TGTGCCAGCAGTGAAACTGGGACAGGGGGCTATGGCTACACCTTC
few TRBJ1-5 - TRBV20-1 CSARDARSNQPQHF TGCAGTGCTAGAGATGCCAGGAGCAATCAGCCCCAGCATTTT
many TRBJ2-7 - TRBV20-1 CSARHPGGRNSYEQYF TGCAGTGCTAGGCACCCGGGCGGGCGGAACTCCTACGAGCAGTACTTC
many TRBJ2-7 - TRBV24-1 CATSDRNGFSYEQYF TGTGCCACCAGTGATCGGAACGGCTTCTCCTACGAGCAGTACTTC